The 8 T cell receptor beta chains presented below share a single source sample, sequenced in a study of CD8 T cells in Susac syndrome. Reverse transcription used roughly 0.45 to 1 ug RNA and random hexamers. One entry per CDR3 protein results from TCRdb running MiXCR on the immunoSEQ multiplex PCR reads. The table includes 120,000 to 150,000 distinct CDR3 sequences, around 94% detected once. Material for sequencing was CD4+ T cells from PBMCs. These receptors all stem from a human donor in good health.

The V call is TRBV10-3, the J call TRBJ2-7, with D unresolved. The germline V gene has CDR1 ENHRY and CDR2 SYGVKD. The CDR3 extends over 18 amino acids. With 0 bases removed from V and 0 bases from J, the gap between germline ends came to 18 bases. The CDR3 DNA sequence: TGTGCCATCAGTGAGTCGACTCGTGGTAGCTGGAGCTCCTACGAGCAGTACTTC. It is translated as CAISESTRGSWSSYEQYF.

The chain is built from TRBV28 and TRBJ2-7; 9 nucleotides align to TRBD1. Trimming cost V 5 bases and J 6 bases; bases outside gene matches: 8. CDR1 MDHEN and CDR2 SYDVKM come from the germline V gene. This CDR3 comprises 14 residues. The CDR3 DNA reads TGTGCCAGCAGTCCATCCGGGACAGGGCGCGAGCAGTACTTC. Protein: CASSPSGTGREQYF.

This sequence joins TRBV6-6 and TRBJ1-3, with unresolved D. CDR1 and CDR2 (germline): MNHNY, SVGAGI (reference sequence). CDR3 length: 16 amino acids. Between the trimmed V and J ends, which lost 5 bases and 4 bases, there was a span of 18 bases. CDR3 bases: TGTGCCAGCAGTCAGACCGAGATGGACTGGGGAAACACCATATATTTT. Translated, it gives CASSQTEMDWGNTIYF.

The V and J genes are TRBV20-1 and TRBJ2-5, with 15 bases aligning to TRBD2. V trimming: 5 bases; J trimming: 4 bases; junction bases outside the gene matches: 5. Germline loops: CDR1 DFQATT, CDR2 SNEGSKA (reference sequence). The CDR3 runs 15 residues. This CDR3 reads CSASPGLAGGETQYF. The CDR3 nucleotides are TGCAGTGCTTCTCCGGGACTAGCGGGAGGAGAGACCCAGTACTTC.

The CDR3 bases are TGCAGCGTGGCCGGGACAGCCTTTGGGACCCAGTACTTC. It encodes CSVAGTAFGTQYF. The chain carries TRBV29-1 and TRBJ2-5; 7 bases match TRBD1. Trimming cost V 6 bases and J 7 bases; bases outside gene matches: 11. The CDR3 extends over 13 amino acids. Germline CDR1 is SQVTM and CDR2 is ANQGSEA.

V usage is TRBV18 and J usage is TRBJ2-7, with D maybe TRBD1 (5 bases). Germline CDR1 reads KGHSH; CDR2 reads LQKENI. V lost 1 base and J lost 2, with 6 bases in between. CDR3 length: 13 residues. CDR3 amino acids: CASSPQGTYEQYF. DNA of the CDR3: TGTGCCAGCTCACCACAGGGGACCTACGAGCAGTACTTC.

This chain's CDR3 is CASSPTSGNSHSYNEQFF. CDR3 coding DNA: TGTGCCAGCAGTCCGACTAGCGGGAATTCACACTCCTACAATGAGCAGTTCTTC. The genes are TRBV5-4 and TRBJ2-1, with TRBD2 identical over 11 bases. Germline values: CDR1 SGHNT, CDR2 YYREEE (reference sequence). This CDR3 contains 18 residues. V trimming: 5 bases; J trimming: 0 bases; junction bases outside the gene matches: 10.

The J gene is TRBJ1-2, the V gene TRBV4-1; D remains ambiguous. The CDR3 sequence is 16 residues long. V was clipped by 1 base and J by 0 bases, with 12 bases between them. Germline-derived CDR1 and CDR2 are MGHRA and YSYEKL. The CDR3 loop is CASSQGEGWSNYGYTF. CDR3 DNA sequence: TGCGCCAGCAGCCAAGGAGAAGGGTGGTCTAACTATGGCTACACCTTC.